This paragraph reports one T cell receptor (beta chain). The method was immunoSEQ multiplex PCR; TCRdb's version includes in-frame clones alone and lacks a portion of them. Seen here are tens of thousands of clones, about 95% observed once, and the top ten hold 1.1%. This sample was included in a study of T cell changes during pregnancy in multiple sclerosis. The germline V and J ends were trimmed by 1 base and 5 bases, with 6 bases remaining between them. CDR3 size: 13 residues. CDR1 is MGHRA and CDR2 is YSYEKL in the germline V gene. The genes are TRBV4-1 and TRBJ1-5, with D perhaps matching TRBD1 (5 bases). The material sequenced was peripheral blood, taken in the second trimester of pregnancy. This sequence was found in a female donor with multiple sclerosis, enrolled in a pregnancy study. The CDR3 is CASSQARDQPQHF. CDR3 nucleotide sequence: TGCGCCAGCAGCCAAGCCAGGGATCAGCCCCAGCATTTT.